This entry describes one T cell receptor (beta chain). Antigen specificity is unknown. This entry is derived from a study of T cell repertoires in cytomegalovirus infection. Study overall: Indications came from public TCR beta signatures; they pointed to CMV infection and to a matching HLA type. Whole-study findings and limits: The ex vivo response was dominated by HLA-C-restricted CMV-specific TCR beta clonotypes.

There are 14 residues in the CDR3. Germline-derived CDR1 and CDR2 are MNHEY and SVGEGT. The junction had 10 bases not matched to a gene; V was cut back by 4 bases and J by 10 bases. In TCRdb, the reads were re-called with MiXCR into one record per CDR3 protein. This table holds some 180,000 distinct CDR3 sequences, 17% found once. V gene TRBV6-2 or TRBV6-3 combines with J gene TRBJ2-1; 7 positions agree with TRBD2. The specimen sequenced was CD8+ T cells from PBMCs. This TCR was recovered from a human donor in good health (CMV status not recorded). Some clones in this sample may be carry-over from other donors' samples. This CDR3 reads CASSSYLVGGEQFF. CDR3 nucleotides: TGTGCCAGCAGTTCCTACTTAGTGGGAGGGGAGCAGTTCTTC.